Only one count was recorded for the clone carrying this T cell receptor (beta chain). This entry comes from a study of blood T cell repertoires in COVID-19. Turning to the study itself: T cells, B-cell-depleted T cells, or PBMCs supplied cDNA or gDNA.

Only in-frame clones appear in the TCRdb table, and some are missing; sequencing was by immunoSEQ multiplex PCR. The data contain fewer than 250,000 clones, roughly 90% of them singletons. This sequence originates from a woman between 65 and 79 years old with acute or convalescent COVID-19. Sequenced: peripheral blood.

CDR3 loop: CASSLRASYEQYF. CDR3 DNA: TGTGCCAGCAGTTTACGCGCCTCCTACGAGCAGTACTTC. The V gene is TRBV27, the J gene TRBJ2-7; the D is unclear. Germline V gives CDR1 MNHEY, CDR2 SMNVEV (reference sequence). Between the trimmed V and J ends, which lost 2 bases and 0 bases, there was a span of 5 bases. This CDR3 spans 13 amino acids.